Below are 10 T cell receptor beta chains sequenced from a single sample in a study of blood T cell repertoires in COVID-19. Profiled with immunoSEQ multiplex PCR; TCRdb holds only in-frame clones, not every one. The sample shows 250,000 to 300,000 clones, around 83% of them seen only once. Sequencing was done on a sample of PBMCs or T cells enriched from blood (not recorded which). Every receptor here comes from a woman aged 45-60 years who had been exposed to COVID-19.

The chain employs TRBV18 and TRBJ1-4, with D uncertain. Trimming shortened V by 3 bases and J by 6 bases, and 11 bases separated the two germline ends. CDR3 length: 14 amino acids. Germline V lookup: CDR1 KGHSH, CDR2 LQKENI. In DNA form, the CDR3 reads TGTGCCAGCTCACCTTCCTGGCGGGATGAAAAACTGTTTTTT. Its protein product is CASSPSWRDEKLFF.

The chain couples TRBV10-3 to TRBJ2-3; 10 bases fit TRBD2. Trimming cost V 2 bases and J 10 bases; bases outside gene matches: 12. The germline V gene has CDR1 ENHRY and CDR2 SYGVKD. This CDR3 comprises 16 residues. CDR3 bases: TGTGCCATCAGTGAGAGGGCTAGCGGGGGACTGCGGGCGCAGTATTTT. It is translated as CAISERASGGLRAQYF.

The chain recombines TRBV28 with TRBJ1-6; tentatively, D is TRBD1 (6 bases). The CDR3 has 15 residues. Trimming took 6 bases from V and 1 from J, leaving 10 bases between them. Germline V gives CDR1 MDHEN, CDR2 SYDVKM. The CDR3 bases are TGTGCCAGCAGGGCGAGGGGGTCCTATAATTCACCCCTCCACTTT. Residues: CASRARGSYNSPLHF.

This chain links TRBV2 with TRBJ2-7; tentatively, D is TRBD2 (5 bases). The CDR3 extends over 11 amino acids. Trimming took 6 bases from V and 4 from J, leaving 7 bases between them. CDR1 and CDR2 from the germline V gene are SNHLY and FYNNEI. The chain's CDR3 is CASRLVYEQYF. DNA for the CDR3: TGTGCCAGCAGACTAGTTTACGAGCAGTACTTC.

In DNA, the CDR3 is TGTGCCACCAGCAGAGTGACGGAGTACCAAGAGACCCAGTACTTC. This codes for CATSRVTEYQETQYF. This sequence joins TRBV15 and TRBJ2-5; D is unclear. CDR1 LNHNV and CDR2 YYDKDF come from the germline V gene (reference sequence). The CDR3 is made up of 15 amino acids. Trimming stripped 1 base from V and 0 bases from J, with 9 bases between. The full variable domain, in which reference TRBV15 and TRBJ2-5 provide the parts outside the CDR3, is DAMVIQNPRYQVTQFGKPVTLSCSQTLNHNVMYWYQQKSSQAPKLLFHYYDKDFNNEADTPDNFQSRRPNTSFCFLDIRSPGLGDTAMYLCATSRVTEYQETQYFGPGTRLLVL.

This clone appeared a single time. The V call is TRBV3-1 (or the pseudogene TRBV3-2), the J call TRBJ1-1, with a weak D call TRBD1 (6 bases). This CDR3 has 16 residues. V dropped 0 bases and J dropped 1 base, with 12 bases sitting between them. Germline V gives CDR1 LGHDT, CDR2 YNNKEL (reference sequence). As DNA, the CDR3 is TGTGCCAGCAGCCAAGATCCGGGGGGCGCGAACACTGAAGCTTTCTTT. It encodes CASSQDPGGANTEAFF.

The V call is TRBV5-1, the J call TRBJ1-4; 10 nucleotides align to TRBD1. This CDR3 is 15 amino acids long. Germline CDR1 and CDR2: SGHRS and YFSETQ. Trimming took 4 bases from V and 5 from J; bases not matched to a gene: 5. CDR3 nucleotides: TGCGCCAGCAGCCCTGGACAGGGGGGAAATGAAAAACTGTTTTTT. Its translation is CASSPGQGGNEKLFF.

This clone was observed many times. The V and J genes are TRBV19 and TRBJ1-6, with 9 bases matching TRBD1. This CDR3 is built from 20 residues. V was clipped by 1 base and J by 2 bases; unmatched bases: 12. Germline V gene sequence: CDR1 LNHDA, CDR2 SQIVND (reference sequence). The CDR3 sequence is CASSIGWEGTGSTYNSPLHF. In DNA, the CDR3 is TGTGCCAGTAGTATAGGGTGGGAAGGGACAGGGAGCACCTATAATTCACCCCTCCACTTT.

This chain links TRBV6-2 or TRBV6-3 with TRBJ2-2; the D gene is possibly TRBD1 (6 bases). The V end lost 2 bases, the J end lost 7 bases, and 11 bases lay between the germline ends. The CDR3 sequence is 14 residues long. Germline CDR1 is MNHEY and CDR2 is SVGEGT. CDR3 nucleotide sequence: TGTGCCAGCAGTTACGAGGGGGTCGGCGGGGAGCTGTTTTTT. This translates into CASSYEGVGGELFF.

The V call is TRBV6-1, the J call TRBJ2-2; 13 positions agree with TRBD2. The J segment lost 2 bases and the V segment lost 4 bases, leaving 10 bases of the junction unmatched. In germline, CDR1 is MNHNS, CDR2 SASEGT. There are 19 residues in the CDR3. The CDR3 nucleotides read TGTGCCAGCAGTGGTCGTAGGACTAGCGGGGGCCAAAACACCGGGGAGCTGTTTTTT. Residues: CASSGRRTSGGQNTGELFF.